This T cell receptor beta chain was retrieved from a study of T cells after yellow fever vaccination. Study background: Low-cell-number fractions were prepared with SMART-Seq v4 Ultra Low Input.

The CDR3 sequence is 16 residues long. With 7 bases removed from V and 0 bases from J, the gap between germline ends came to 16 bases. Germline values: CDR1 WSHSY, CDR2 SAAADI. Researchers made TCR cDNA using 5'RACE template switching, and this step added a universal primer site and UMIs. TCRdb reanalysed the 5' RACE reads using MiXCR and keeps one entry per CDR3 protein. The repertoire consists of 610,000 or so distinct CDR3 sequences, with roughly 12% occurring once and the leading ten covering more than 13%. General study results and limits: Reappearance after the booster was observed for most primary-vaccination clones (around 96% CD4, about 91% CD8).

About this clonotype: Its antigen remains unidentified.

This receptor was identified in a man aged 25 to 40 who received the YFV17D yellow fever vaccine. The rearrangement joins TRBV10-2 to TRBJ2-1; tentative D call: TRBD2 (7 bases). The sample in question was PBMCs, obtained on the day of the yellow fever booster vaccination. DNA of the CDR3: TGCGCCAGCAAGGAGGTGGGAGGGGGCTCCTACAATGAGCAGTTCTTC. Translation gives CASKEVGGGSYNEQFF.